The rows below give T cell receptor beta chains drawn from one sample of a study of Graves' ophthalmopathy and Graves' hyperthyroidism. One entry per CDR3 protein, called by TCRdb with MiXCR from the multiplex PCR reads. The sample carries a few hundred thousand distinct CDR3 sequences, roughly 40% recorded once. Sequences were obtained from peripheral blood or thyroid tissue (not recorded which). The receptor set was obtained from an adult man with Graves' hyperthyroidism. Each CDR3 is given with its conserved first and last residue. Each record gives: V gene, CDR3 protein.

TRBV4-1	CASSQDQGSSKYEQYF
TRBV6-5	CASSYSGRRHEQYF
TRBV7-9	CASSFGQAGNTIYF
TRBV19	CASSIQGTANYGYTF
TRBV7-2	CASSPYPRQGDPGELFF
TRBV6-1	CASSEVGTGTYEQYF
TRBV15	CATSRVTAGSRYTF
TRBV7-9	CASSRSGGGEGETQYF
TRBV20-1	CSATWDRGVEKLFF
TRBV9	CASSSGTSGSAGELFF
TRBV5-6	CASSYSTVGQPQHF
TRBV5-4	CASSLGTGQKNIQYF
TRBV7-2	CASSTDGPGVSEKLFF
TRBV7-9	CASSLGGASSGEAFF
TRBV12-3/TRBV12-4	CASSWGSGTENGYTF
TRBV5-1	CASSLTRQLTEAFF
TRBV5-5	CASSPGTGGANVLTF
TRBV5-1	CASSSTGVGYTF
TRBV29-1	CSVESRRTGASEQYF
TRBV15	CATSREPDRGQQYF
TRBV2	CASSVTFLAIGGTEAFF
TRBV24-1	CATSDTGYYGYTF
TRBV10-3	CAISEIARGRYEQYF
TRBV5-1	CASSSQTELETQYF
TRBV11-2	CASSLQGETQYF
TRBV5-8	CASSAGTDSNQPQHF
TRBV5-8	CASSLVDTNTEAFF
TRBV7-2	CASSSGTAPNEQYF
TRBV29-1	CSVGIAGAYEQYF
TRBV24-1	CATGTGGSGELFF
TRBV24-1	CATSDGRGSPLHF
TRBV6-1	CASNQGGIGELFF